Shown below are 7 T cell receptor beta chains from a single sample sequenced in a study of regulatory T cells in long-lasting Graves disease. Time point noted: newly diagnosed GD, antithyroid drugs for less than 3 months. With RNA extracted from PBMCs as input, the TCR library was made. Libraries of TCR beta came from iRepertoire HTBI primers plus Arm-PCR of CDR3 regions. One entry per CDR3 protein, called by TCRdb with MiXCR from the multiplex PCR reads. The table includes approximately 350,000 distinct CDR3 sequences, approximately 15% detected once. The sample was also linked to a second study, of T cells in Graves' hyperthyroidism and ophthalmopathy.

This material consisted of peripheral blood mononuclear cells (PBMCs), taken at new diagnosis, from a patient treated with antithyroid drugs. The receptor source for this set is a man aged 40-49 years with Graves disease.

This clonotype was found many times. The rearrangement links TRBV6-5 to TRBJ1-5; TRBD1 might be the D (5 bases). The CDR3 covers 14 residues. Germline V gene data show CDR1 as MNHEY and CDR2 as SVGAGI. Trimming shortened V by 4 bases and J by 3 bases, and 10 bases separated the two germline ends. The chain's CDR3 is CASSSSGVNQPQHF. The CDR3 region has the DNA TGTGCCAGCAGTTCATCGGGGGTCAATCAGCCCCAGCATTTT.

This chain joins TRBV11-3 and TRBJ1-3; D is unresolved. Trimming removed 5 bases at V and 2 bases at J, with 4 bases between. Germline CDR1 is SGHNT and CDR2 is YENEEA. The CDR3 has 12 residues. The CDR3 is CASSPTGNTIYF. CDR3 coding DNA: TGTGCCAGCAGCCCAACTGGAAACACCATATATTTT.

The table lists this clonotype with a few counts. This chain uses TRBV4-1 with TRBJ1-5, with 7 positions matching TRBD1. The CDR3 consists of 16 residues. J gave up 0 bases and V 2 bases, and 4 bases lay outside the gene matches. From germline, CDR1 is MGHRA and CDR2 YSYEKL. The CDR3 loop is CASSQPTGSSNQPQHF. CDR3 DNA sequence: TGCGCCAGCAGCCAACCGACAGGGAGTAGCAATCAGCCCCAGCATTTT.

This clonotype has a count of ten or more. This sequence joins TRBV5-6 and TRBJ2-4; 7 nucleotides line up with TRBD2. With V trimmed by 1 base and J by 4 bases, 5 bases remained unmatched. The CDR3 is made up of 15 amino acids. The germline CDR1 and CDR2 sequences are SGHDT and YYEEEE. The CDR3 reads CASSLKRGDKNIQYF. The CDR3 DNA sequence: TGTGCCAGCAGCTTGAAACGGGGGGATAAAAACATTCAGTACTTC.

This clonotype was seen many times. The chain couples TRBV5-4 to TRBJ2-5; D not certain. V lost 0 bases and J lost 5, with 11 bases in between. CDR3 length: 14 residues. Looked up from germline, CDR1 is SGHNT and CDR2 is YYREEE (reference sequence). This CDR3 reads CASSLGGTRETQYF. CDR3 DNA sequence: TGTGCCAGCAGCTTGGGCGGTACCCGGGAGACCCAGTACTTC.

This clonotype has a count of ten or more. V usage is TRBV7-2 and J usage is TRBJ2-1; D might be TRBD1 (6 bases). Trimming cost V 8 bases and J 0 bases, with 11 bases left between them. Per germline, CDR1 SGHTA and CDR2 FQGNSA. CDR3 size: 14 residues. The CDR3 is CASDRPSSYNEQFF. The CDR3 DNA sequence: TGTGCCAGCGACAGGCCAAGCTCCTACAATGAGCAGTTCTTC.

The chain has TRBV5-1 and TRBJ2-1; 13 bases line up with TRBD2. The ends lost 1 base at V and 6 bases at J; junction bases unmatched: 4. Germline V CDR1 and CDR2: SGHRS, YFSETQ. The CDR3 spans 16 residues. In DNA form, the CDR3 reads TGCGCCAGCAGCTTGCCTTGGACTAGCGGGGGCAATGAGCAGTTCTTC. Translating gives CASSLPWTSGGNEQFF.